The clone carrying this T cell receptor (beta chain) was seen many times. Antigen unknown. The data stem from a study of breast tumors, draining lymph nodes, adjacent tissues. The CDR3 covers 14 residues. Germline CDR1 SGHVS, CDR2 FNYEAQ. Trimming shortened V by 2 bases and J by 5 bases, and 11 bases separated the two germline ends. TCRdb used MiXCR to reprocess the multiplex PCR reads, holding one entry per CDR3 protein. Here the sample spans about 22,000 distinct CDR3 sequences, about 61% being singletons. Study-level points and caveats: Compared with lymph nodes, tumors were less diverse; compared with nontumor tissue, more.

This sequence joins TRBV7-6 and TRBJ2-3; either TRBD1 or TRBD2 may fit D (5 bases each). The receptor comes from a female donor with breast cancer. Some clones in this sample may be carry-over from other donors' samples. The specimen was tumor-adjacent breast tissue. CDR3 nucleotides: TGTGCCAGCAGCTTAATGGGGGAACAAGATACGCAGTATTTT. Its translation is CASSLMGEQDTQYF. Drawing the rest from reference TRBV7-6 and TRBJ2-3, the complete variable domain is GAGVSQSPRYKVTKRGQDVALRCDPISGHVSLYWYRQALGQGPEFLTYFNYEAQQDKSGLPNDRFSAERPEGSISTLTIQRTEQRDSAMYRCASSLMGEQDTQYFGPGTRLTVL.